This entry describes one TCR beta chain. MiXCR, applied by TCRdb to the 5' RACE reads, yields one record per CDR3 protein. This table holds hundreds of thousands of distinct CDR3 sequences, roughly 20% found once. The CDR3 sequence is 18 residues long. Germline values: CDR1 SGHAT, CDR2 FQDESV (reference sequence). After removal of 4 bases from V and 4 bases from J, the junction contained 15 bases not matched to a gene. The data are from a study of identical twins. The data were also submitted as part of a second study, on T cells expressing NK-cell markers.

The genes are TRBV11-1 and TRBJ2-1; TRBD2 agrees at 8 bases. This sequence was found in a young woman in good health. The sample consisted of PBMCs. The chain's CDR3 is CASSSNLGVTSGYNEQFF. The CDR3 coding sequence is TGTGCCAGCAGCTCGAACTTGGGAGTAACTAGCGGATACAATGAGCAGTTCTTC.